This is a list of T cell receptor beta chains from one sample in a study of cytomegalovirus exposure and HLA in healthy donors. This table comes from immunoSEQ multiplex PCR, and its TCRdb copy is limited to in-frame clones, with some not included. The data show tens of thousands of clones, roughly 80% seen once. Sequencing was done on a sample of PBMCs. The receptors originated from a man aged 30 to 39 in good health and CMV-seronegative. Both conserved end residues are part of each CDR3. The D gene is left open where the match is weak. Clone size is shown for a subset of rows, as once, few, many or a class of expanded clone.

D gene: -; V gene: TRBV19; J gene: TRBJ1-5; clone size: -; CDR3 DNA: TGTGCCAGTAGTATCGGACAGATTAGCAATCAGCCCCAGCATTTT; CDR3 protein: CASSIGQISNQPQHF
D gene: TRBD2; V gene: TRBV6-5; J gene: TRBJ2-7; clone size: -; CDR3 DNA: TGTGCCAGCAGTTACTCGGGGGGGAAGGCCTACGAGCAGTACTTC; CDR3 protein: CASSYSGGKAYEQYF
D gene: TRBD2; V gene: TRBV10-3; J gene: TRBJ2-2; clone size: -; CDR3 DNA: TGTGCCATCAGGAAGACTAGCGGAGAGGGCACCGGGGAGCTGTTTTTT; CDR3 protein: CAIRKTSGEGTGELFF
D gene: TRBD2; V gene: TRBV7-9; J gene: TRBJ2-3; clone size: -; CDR3 DNA: TGTGCCAGCAGCTTTAATCGGCTAGCGGCTAGCACAGATACGCAGTATTTT; CDR3 protein: CASSFNRLAASTDTQYF
D gene: -; V gene: TRBV27; J gene: TRBJ2-1; clone size: few; CDR3 DNA: TGTGCCAGCAGTTTTTCTGCCGGGGAAAACAATGAGCAGTTCTTC; CDR3 protein: CASSFSAGENNEQFF
D gene: -; V gene: TRBV9; J gene: TRBJ2-3; clone size: once; CDR3 DNA: TGTGCCAGCAGCGTAGGTACCCGGGGTAGCACAGATACGCAGTATTTT; CDR3 protein: CASSVGTRGSTDTQYF
D gene: TRBD1; V gene: TRBV6-5; J gene: TRBJ2-7; clone size: -; CDR3 DNA: TGTGCCAGCAGTCGCGACAGGGGGGGCGAGCAGTACTTC; CDR3 protein: CASSRDRGGEQYF
D gene: TRBD1; V gene: TRBV7-9; J gene: TRBJ2-2; clone size: few; CDR3 DNA: TGTGCCAGCAGCCGAGGACAGGGCGGTAGTCCCGGGGAGCTGTTTTTT; CDR3 protein: CASSRGQGGSPGELFF
D gene: TRBD1; V gene: TRBV6-5; J gene: TRBJ1-2; clone size: -; CDR3 DNA: TGTGCCAGCAGTACGGGGACAGGGGGCTTCAATGGCTACACCTTC; CDR3 protein: CASSTGTGGFNGYTF
D gene: -; V gene: TRBV10-3; J gene: TRBJ1-6; clone size: -; CDR3 DNA: TGTGCCATCAGTGATTGGGCAGGGTCTAATTCACCCCTCCACTTT; CDR3 protein: CAISDWAGSNSPLHF
D gene: TRBD1; V gene: TRBV13; J gene: TRBJ1-6; clone size: once; CDR3 DNA: TGTGCCAGCAGCTCCCACGGGACAGCAGGTTCACCCCTCCACTTT; CDR3 protein: CASSSHGTAGSPLHF
D gene: TRBD1; V gene: TRBV19; J gene: TRBJ1-4; clone size: once; CDR3 DNA: TGTGCCAGTAGTAACCGGGACAGGGTAGAACTGTTTTTT; CDR3 protein: CASSNRDRVELFF
D gene: TRBD2; V gene: TRBV9; J gene: TRBJ2-1; clone size: -; CDR3 DNA: TGTGCCAGCAGCGCACTTGGGGCGGGGGGAAGGGATGAGCAGTTCTTC; CDR3 protein: CASSALGAGGRDEQFF
D gene: -; V gene: TRBV28; J gene: TRBJ2-3; clone size: -; CDR3 DNA: TGTGCCAGCAGTGCACATGCTCCGGGTAGCGGTCCATCAGATACGCAGTATTTT; CDR3 protein: CASSAHAPGSGPSDTQYF
D gene: -; V gene: TRBV7-8; J gene: TRBJ1-3; clone size: once; CDR3 DNA: TGTGCCAGCAGCTTAGCGATGCGGGGAAACACCATATATTTT; CDR3 protein: CASSLAMRGNTIYF
D gene: -; V gene: TRBV27; J gene: TRBJ2-2; clone size: -; CDR3 DNA: TGTGCCAGCAGTTTATGGGCCAGGTCTCTCGCGAACACCGGGGAGCTGTTTTTT; CDR3 protein: CASSLWARSLANTGELFF
D gene: -; V gene: TRBV5-4; J gene: TRBJ2-3; clone size: few; CDR3 DNA: TGTGCCAGCAGCTTGGTGGCTAGCTCTTTTACAGATACGCAGTATTTT; CDR3 protein: CASSLVASSFTDTQYF
D gene: TRBD1; V gene: TRBV7-2; J gene: TRBJ2-7; clone size: once; CDR3 DNA: TGTGCCAGCAGCTTAGAGTCAGGGGGAGAGCAGTACTTC; CDR3 protein: CASSLESGGEQYF
D gene: -; V gene: TRBV18; J gene: TRBJ2-1; clone size: -; CDR3 DNA: TGTGCCAGCTCAACCACAAAGGGGTTACTCTTC; CDR3 protein: CASSTTKGLLF
D gene: TRBD1; V gene: TRBV25-1; J gene: TRBJ1-6; clone size: -; CDR3 DNA: TGTGCCAGCAGTGTGCTAACAGGGGGGAATTCACCCCTCCACTTT; CDR3 protein: CASSVLTGGNSPLHF
D gene: -; V gene: TRBV10-3; J gene: TRBJ1-3; clone size: few; CDR3 DNA: TGTGCCATCAGTGAGTCGCAGGGGAGATATGGAAACACCATATATTTT; CDR3 protein: CAISESQGRYGNTIYF
D gene: TRBD1; V gene: TRBV7-2; J gene: TRBJ2-5; clone size: -; CDR3 DNA: TGTGCCAGCAGCTTAGGCGACAGGGACCAAGAGACCCAGTACTTC; CDR3 protein: CASSLGDRDQETQYF
D gene: -; V gene: TRBV28; J gene: TRBJ2-3; clone size: -; CDR3 DNA: TGTGCCAGCGAGAGAGGAGAGTTGGGCACAGATACGCAGTATTTT; CDR3 protein: CASERGELGTDTQYF
D gene: -; V gene: TRBV28; J gene: TRBJ1-2; clone size: -; CDR3 DNA: TGTGCCAGCAGTTTACGCCTCCTTCTAGACTTTTATGGCTACACCTTC; CDR3 protein: CASSLRLLLDFYGYTF
D gene: -; V gene: TRBV19; J gene: TRBJ1-5; clone size: -; CDR3 DNA: TGTGCCAGTAGTATAATCCGGGTCGGGGGGGGCATTCTAGCTCAGCCCCAGCATTTT; CDR3 protein: CASSIIRVGGGILAQPQHF
D gene: -; V gene: TRBV5-6; J gene: TRBJ2-5; clone size: -; CDR3 DNA: TGTGCCAGCAGCTTGTACAGCCAAGAGACCCAGTACTTC; CDR3 protein: CASSLYSQETQYF
D gene: -; V gene: TRBV4-3; J gene: TRBJ1-4; clone size: -; CDR3 DNA: TGCGCCAGCAGCCCTGGCAGGGCAGCAACTAATGAAAAACTGTTTTTT; CDR3 protein: CASSPGRAATNEKLFF